What follows are 5 T cell receptor beta chains derived from one specimen sequenced in a study of somatic mutations in cytotoxic T cells in rheumatoid arthritis. Sequencing used immunoSEQ multiplex PCR; TCRdb keeps in-frame clones, though not all of them. The sample carries roughly 9,800 clones, over 75% recorded once. Sequencing input: CD8+ T cells sorted from blood. The receptors here all came from a man in his forties or fifties in good health.

This clone came up once. V is TRBV13 and J is TRBJ2-7; D may be TRBD2 (6 bases). The CDR3 consists of 14 residues. Trimming left V 4 bases short and J 3 bases short, with 13 bases between. Germline loops: CDR1 PRHDT, CDR2 FYEKMQ (reference sequence). CDR3 loop: CASSSLGGIYEQYF. In DNA, the CDR3 is TGTGCCAGCAGCTCCCTCGGGGGAATCTACGAGCAGTACTTC. The complete variable domain, with remaining parts taken from reference TRBV13 and TRBJ2-7, reads AAGVIQSPRHLIKEKRETATLKCYPIPRHDTVYWYQQGPGQDPQFLISFYEKMQSDKGSIPDRFSAQQFSDYHSELNMSSLELGDSALYFCASSSLGGIYEQYFGPGTRLTVT.

This clone was seen only a few times. The chain employs TRBV9 and TRBJ1-4; a weak D match, TRBD1 (6 bases). V was shortened by 2 bases and J by 4 bases, with 12 bases between the two germline ends. Germline V CDR1 and CDR2: SGDLS, YYNGEE. This CDR3 comprises 15 residues. For the CDR3, the DNA is TGTGCCAGCAGCGTCCTGGACAGTCGTAATGAAAAACTGTTTTTT. Amino acids: CASSVLDSRNEKLFF.

This chain links TRBV29-1 with TRBJ2-1, with 16 positions matching TRBD2. The germline CDR1 and CDR2 sequences are SQVTM and ANQGSEA. The CDR3 totals 16 residues. The V gene end was trimmed by 4 bases and the J gene end by 8 bases; junction bases not matched to a gene: 8. This CDR3 is CSVVPGTSGGVDEQFF. The CDR3 coding sequence is TGCAGCGTTGTCCCCGGGACTAGCGGGGGGGTCGATGAGCAGTTCTTC.

A word on this clone: At one end the junction does not follow the germline gene, possibly because of a read error. The rearrangement joins TRBV28 to TRBJ2-5; 7 nucleotides align to TRBD1. Germline V lookup: CDR1 MDHEN, CDR2 SYDVKM. CDR3 length equals 14 residues. In nucleotides, the CDR3 is TGTGCCAGCCTTCCCTGGGACAGTCAAGGGACCCAGTACTTC. This translates into CASLPWDSQGTQYF.

The chain links TRBV5-1 to TRBJ2-6; tentative D call: TRBD2 (6 bases). The CDR3 covers 17 residues. The V end lost 0 bases, the J end lost 0 bases, and 10 bases lay between the germline ends. Germline V gene sequence: CDR1 SGHRS, CDR2 YFSETQ. The CDR3 DNA follows: TGCGCCAGCAGCTTGGAGAGGGGAGGCTCTGGGGCCAACGTCCTGACTTTC. Amino acid sequence: CASSLERGGSGANVLTF. The variable domain in full, completed from reference TRBV5-1 and TRBJ2-6, reads KAGVTQTPRYLIKTRGQQVTLSCSPISGHRSVSWYQQTPGQGLQFLFEYFSETQRNKGNFPGRFSGRQFSNSRSEMNVSTLELGDSALYLCASSLERGGSGANVLTFGAGSRLTVL.